Listed below are T cell receptor beta chains from one sample, sequenced in a study of cytomegalovirus exposure and HLA in healthy donors. This table comes from immunoSEQ multiplex PCR, and its TCRdb copy is limited to in-frame clones, with some not included. The table lists under 250,000 clones, roughly 79% of them singletons. The specimen sequenced was PBMCs. These receptors were collected from a man between 25 and 39 years old in good health and CMV-seronegative. CDR3s include the opening cysteine and the closing phenylalanine or tryptophan. The order of the fields is J gene, V gene, CDR3 protein.

>TRBJ1-5|TRBV28
CASSNLGQVSNQPQHF
>TRBJ2-3|TRBV27
CASSLGTSGRSTQYF
>TRBJ2-7|TRBV30
CAWSVNGNPYEQYF
>TRBJ2-2|TRBV28
CASSLRDRGRTGELFF
>TRBJ1-1|TRBV15
CATSRPGQNTEAFF
>TRBJ2-7|TRBV19
CASSNRDRGSYEQYF
>TRBJ1-3|TRBV19
CASTPEEGLPGNTIYF
>TRBJ1-1|TRBV6-6
CASSLTGTGSTEAFF
>TRBJ1-2|TRBV30
CAWNRQGFNYGYTF
>TRBJ1-1|TRBV9
CASSVETGRLNTEAFF
>TRBJ2-5|TRBV5-1
CASSQISTGFRDYYQETQYF
>TRBJ2-1|TRBV11-2
CASSTRTGSSYNEQFF
>TRBJ2-5|TRBV5-4
CASSLVDRVETQYF
>TRBJ2-2|TRBV30
CAWSPRGGVTGELFF
>TRBJ1-1|TRBV19
CASTGQGYTEAFF
>TRBJ2-7|TRBV2
CASSPGKGTPSPYEQYF
>TRBJ1-2|TRBV4-1
CASSRGQGINYGYTF
>TRBJ2-1|TRBV5-1
CASSTLTGAVHNEQFF
>TRBJ1-2|TRBV7-9
CASSFGGIHGYTF
>TRBJ2-7|TRBV5-1
CASSSWTSVSSYEQYF
>TRBJ1-1|TRBV2
CASSNSVAEAFF
>TRBJ2-3|TRBV6-6
CASSYDGGKDTQYF
>TRBJ1-2|TRBV12-2
CASRPLFGYTF
>TRBJ2-7|TRBV5-6
CASSVRTSGTREQYF
>TRBJ2-7|TRBV18
CASSPGTGSYEQYF
>TRBJ2-1|TRBV6-4
CASSDGREANEQFF
>TRBJ1-2|TRBV5-1
CASRQGTETNYGYTF
>TRBJ2-1|TRBV4-1
CASSHPLAAWVNEQFF
>TRBJ1-4|TRBV14
CASSPHRATNEKLFF
>TRBJ2-1|TRBV7-6
CASSLGLAGVEEEQFF
>TRBJ2-3|TRBV13
CASSDRLGDTQYF
>TRBJ2-3|TRBV6-4
CASSVVGASTDTQYF
>TRBJ1-1|TRBV28
CASSLMRNTEAFF
>TRBJ1-1|TRBV29-1
CSAETGQGTEAFF
>TRBJ1-3|TRBV10-3
CAISTSTGGRNTIYF
>TRBJ2-7|TRBV29-1
CSVVQGSSYEQYF
>TRBJ2-7|TRBV7-9
CASSGFPSYEQYF
>TRBJ2-7|TRBV18
CASSPWTSGSYEQYF
>TRBJ2-3|TRBV19
CASSHLLATTTDTQYF
>TRBJ2-7|TRBV4-2
CASSQAGRDDEQYF
>TRBJ2-5|TRBV5-1
CASSLGQQKETQYF
>TRBJ2-7|TRBV6-5
CASSHQGLRDEQYF